The 23 T cell receptor beta chains listed next were all sequenced from one sample in a study of T cell changes during pregnancy in multiple sclerosis. The repertoire was sequenced with immunoSEQ multiplex PCR; TCRdb's copy has only in-frame clones and lacks some. Of approximately 50,000 clones detected, less than 95% appear once; the ten largest clones hold about 6.4%. Sequenced here: peripheral blood, sampled in the third trimester of pregnancy. The receptors derive from a female donor in good health, enrolled as a control in a pregnancy study.

This clone was counted a single time. One end of the junction does not line up with germline, which may come from a read error. The rearrangement links TRBV4-1 to TRBJ2-3; 10 bases align to TRBD1. The CDR3 has 15 amino acids. Germline CDR1 reads MGHRA; CDR2 reads YSYEKL. The CDR3 loop reads CASRQDRGPPDTQYF. The CDR3 DNA sequence: TGCGCCAGCAGACAAGACAGGGGGCCTCCAGATACGCAGTATTTT.

The V gene is TRBV5-1, the J gene TRBJ2-3; D ambiguous. V was trimmed by 1 base and J by 3 bases, leaving 3 bases between them. CDR3 length: 12 amino acids. Per germline, CDR1 SGHRS and CDR2 YFSETQ. The CDR3 loop is CASSLTTDTQYF. The CDR3 nucleotides read TGCGCCAGCAGCTTGACTACAGATACGCAGTATTTT.

The chain combines TRBV5-1 with TRBJ1-2, with TRBD1 matching 7 bases. Germline-derived CDR1 and CDR2 are SGHRS and YFSETQ. Trimming removed 1 base from V and 8 bases from J; junction bases left unmatched: 5. This CDR3 is 13 amino acids long. CDR3 sequence: CASSLRGTEGYTF. The CDR3 nucleotides read TGCGCCAGCAGCTTGCGGGGGACAGAAGGCTACACCTTC.

V usage is TRBV27 and J usage is TRBJ1-1; TRBD1 is a possible D gene (6 bases). The germline V gene encodes CDR1 MNHEY and CDR2 SMNVEV (reference sequence). This CDR3 has 14 residues. V was cut by 3 bases and J by 4 bases, with 12 bases left in between. The CDR3 sequence: CASSFQGGGTEAFF. DNA of the CDR3: TGTGCCAGCAGTTTTCAGGGAGGGGGCACTGAAGCTTTCTTT.

The chain uses TRBV10-2 and TRBJ2-7, with D perhaps matching TRBD1 (5 bases). The CDR3 has 15 residues. Between the trimmed V and J ends, which lost 3 bases and 0 bases, there was a span of 12 bases. Germline CDR1 WSHSY, CDR2 SAAADI. The CDR3 DNA reads TGCGCCAGCAGTGAATTGAGACAGAACTCCTACGAGCAGTACTTC. Its protein is CASSELRQNSYEQYF.

The table lists this clone with a few counts. This chain uses TRBV30 with TRBJ2-5; 9 bases map to TRBD1. Looked up from germline, CDR1 is GTSNPN and CDR2 is SVGIG (reference sequence). Trimming took 2 bases from V and 5 from J; bases not matched to a gene: 6. This CDR3 region has 14 residues. CDR3 in DNA: TGTGCCTGGAGTTGGACAGGGGCGGGGGAGACCCAGTACTTC. Its protein is CAWSWTGAGETQYF.

This chain links TRBV5-6 with TRBJ1-2; 8 positions agree with TRBD1. Trimming removed 4 bases from V and 6 bases from J; junction bases left unmatched: 8. The CDR3 loop spans 14 amino acids. CDR1 is SGHDT and CDR2 is YYEEEE in the germline V gene. CDR3 sequence: CASSPGQGVNGYTF. The CDR3 DNA sequence: TGTGCCAGCAGCCCAGGACAGGGCGTCAATGGCTACACCTTC.

The chain couples TRBV25-1 to TRBJ2-1, with D hard to call. In germline, CDR1 is MGHDK, CDR2 SYGVNS. This CDR3 comprises 13 residues. V lost 5 bases and J lost 10, with 15 bases in between. The chain's CDR3 is CASSRRSSWEQFF. DNA of the CDR3: TGTGCCAGCAGTCGGCGGTCGTCTTGGGAGCAGTTCTTC.

Here the CDR3 DNA reads TGTGCCAGCATCCGCGCGGGGGGTACAAACACTGAAGCTTTCTTT. This codes for CASIRAGGTNTEAFF. The chain is built from TRBV6-6 and TRBJ1-1, with a possible D match to TRBD1 (5 bases). The CDR3 consists of 15 residues. CDR1 is MNHNY and CDR2 is SVGAGI in the germline V gene (reference sequence). Trimming cost V 7 bases and J 2 bases, with 17 bases left between them.

V usage is TRBV5-1 and J usage is TRBJ2-7; tentatively, D is TRBD2 (6 bases). V lost 4 bases and J 2 bases, leaving 13 bases between the germline ends. The CDR3 sequence is 14 residues long. Germline CDR1 reads SGHRS; CDR2 reads YFSETQ. CDR3: CASSPTSGPYEQYF. The CDR3 DNA is TGCGCCAGCAGCCCAACCAGCGGGCCCTACGAGCAGTACTTC.

The chain's CDR3 is CASSASGTGGLREKLFF. The CDR3 DNA reads TGTGCCAGTAGTGCGAGTGGGACAGGGGGTCTACGGGAAAAACTGTTTTTT. This chain connects TRBV19 to TRBJ1-4; 11 bases are a match to TRBD1. The germline V gene has CDR1 LNHDA and CDR2 SQIVND (reference sequence). The CDR3 length is 17 residues. After removal of 5 bases from V and 8 bases from J, the junction contained 13 bases not matched to a gene.

This clone showed up just a few times. The CDR3 bases are TGTGCCATCAGTGAGGGGGAGACAGGGCCCTACGAGCAGTACTTC. Its protein is CAISEGETGPYEQYF. This chain connects TRBV10-3 to TRBJ2-7; 7 bases match TRBD1. Trimming took 2 bases from V and 2 from J; bases not matched to a gene: 6. There are 15 residues in the CDR3. CDR1 ENHRY and CDR2 SYGVKD come from the germline V gene.

The rearrangement joins TRBV7-9 to TRBJ1-2; 9 bases are a match to TRBD1. There are 16 residues in the CDR3. Germline values: CDR1 SEHNR, CDR2 FQNEAQ (reference sequence). V lost 0 bases, J lost 6 bases, and 8 bases stayed unmatched. Written as DNA, the CDR3 is TGTGCCAGCAGCTTAGCGAGGAGTACAGGGGGCGATGGCTACACCTTC. Protein product: CASSLARSTGGDGYTF.

The J gene is TRBJ2-3, the V gene TRBV5-4; TRBD2 aligns across 9 bases. The germline V gene encodes CDR1 SGHNT and CDR2 YYREEE (reference sequence). The CDR3 is 15 residues long. V shed 4 bases and J 3 bases; nucleotides not matched to a gene: 6. The CDR3 DNA reads TGTGCCAGCAGCCCGGGACTAGCAGTAACAGATACGCAGTATTTT. Translating it yields CASSPGLAVTDTQYF.

This chain connects TRBV6-5 to TRBJ1-2, with TRBD1 as a possible D gene (6 bases). The germline gives CDR1 MNHEY, CDR2 SVGAGI. The V end was cut by 8 bases, the J end by 8 bases, with 15 bases between. The length of the CDR3 is 12 residues. CDR3 protein: CASRRTAGGYTF. The CDR3, as DNA: TGTGCCAGCCGAAGGACAGCTGGCGGCTACACCTTC.

The count of this clone is one. This chain links TRBV14 with TRBJ1-6, with a tentative D call TRBD1 (6 bases). V was trimmed by 6 bases and J by 10 bases, leaving 13 bases between them. The CDR3 loop spans 13 amino acids. Germline values: CDR1 SGHDN, CDR2 FVKESK. The DNA of the CDR3 is TGTGCCAGCAGTCCTACAGGGCCCTCACCCCTCCACTTT. This gives the protein CASSPTGPSPLHF.

This clone has only one observation. This chain links TRBV7-6 with TRBJ2-1; a weak D match, TRBD2 (6 bases). This CDR3 contains 12 residues. Germline-derived CDR1 and CDR2 are SGHVS and FNYEAQ. The V and J ends lost 5 bases and 8 bases respectively, with 10 bases between them. This CDR3 is CASSLGGDEQFF. CDR3 nucleotide sequence: TGTGCCAGCAGCCTTGGAGGGGATGAGCAGTTCTTC. The whole variable domain, remainder taken from reference TRBV7-6 and TRBJ2-1, is GAGVSQSPRYKVTKRGQDVALRCDPISGHVSLYWYRQALGQGPEFLTYFNYEAQQDKSGLPNDRFSAERPEGSISTLTIQRTEQRDSAMYRCASSLGGDEQFFGPGTRLTVL.

This chain uses TRBV7-6 with TRBJ1-1; 7 bases align to TRBD1. The CDR3 is made up of 13 amino acids. Germline V lookup: CDR1 SGHVS, CDR2 FNYEAQ. V shed 5 bases and J 3 bases; nucleotides not matched to a gene: 3. The CDR3 sequence: CASSPTGDTEAFF. DNA for the CDR3: TGTGCCAGCAGCCCCACAGGGGACACTGAAGCTTTCTTT.

This chain links TRBV6-6 with TRBJ1-1; D not resolved. The CDR3 covers 14 residues. V was trimmed by 0 bases and J by 7 bases, leaving 12 bases between them. Germline CDR1 MNHNY, CDR2 SVGAGI (reference sequence). The CDR3 spells CASSYSTGYDEAFF. Written as DNA, the CDR3 is TGTGCCAGCAGTTACTCAACGGGTTACGATGAAGCTTTCTTT.

The CDR3 sequence: CASSFQTSGSGDTQYF. The CDR3 nucleotides are TGTGCCAGCAGCTTCCAGACTAGCGGTTCTGGGGATACGCAGTATTTT. This chain links TRBV11-2 with TRBJ2-3; the match to TRBD2 covers 9 bases. This CDR3 has 16 residues. CDR1 is SGHAT and CDR2 is FQNNGV in the germline V gene. Germline trimming cut 3 bases from V and 6 bases from J; bases unmatched to any gene: 10. Full variable domain (rest looked up from reference TRBV11-2 and TRBJ2-3): EAGVAQSPRYKIIEKRQSVAFWCNPISGHATLYWYQQILGQGPKLLIQFQNNGVVDDSQLPKDRFSAERLKGVDSTLKIQPAKLEDSAVYLCASSFQTSGSGDTQYFGPGTRLTVL.

The chain combines TRBV5-4 with TRBJ1-1; no clear D gene. The V gene lost 2 bases and the J gene lost 4 bases, with 9 bases spanning the gap. This CDR3 spans 13 amino acids. CDR1 and CDR2 from the germline V gene are SGHNT and YYREEE (reference sequence). CDR3 nucleotides: TGTGCCAGCAGCTTTCCCTCACTCACTGAAGCTTTCTTT. It encodes CASSFPSLTEAFF.

This clone was seen a single time. CDR3 sequence reads: CASSVEGPGYTF. In nucleotides, the CDR3 is TGTGCCAGCAGCGTAGAGGGGCCCGGCTACACCTTC. The chain joins TRBV9 to TRBJ1-2; weak D call: TRBD1 (5 bases). With 0 bases removed from V and 8 bases from J, the gap between germline ends came to 8 bases. The CDR3 runs to 12 residues. Germline V lookup: CDR1 SGDLS, CDR2 YYNGEE.

This chain connects TRBV4-3 to TRBJ1-2; D is perhaps TRBD1 (6 bases). V was clipped by 3 bases and J by 0 bases, with 11 bases between them. The CDR3 runs to 15 residues. Germline V gene data show CDR1 as LGHNA and CDR2 as YSLEER. This CDR3 is CASSQSRGTNYGYTF. CDR3 coding DNA: TGCGCCAGCAGCCAGTCTAGGGGGACTAACTATGGCTACACCTTC.